This T cell receptor (beta chain) was observed in a study of blood T cell repertoires in COVID-19. CDR3 length equals 15 residues. The ends lost 5 bases at V and 4 bases at J; junction bases unmatched: 10. Germline-derived CDR1 and CDR2 are MNHEY and SVGAGI. Sequencing was performed with immunoSEQ multiplex PCR; in TCRdb, only in-frame clones are kept and a portion is missing. This table has roughly 290,000 clones, 80% to 90% appearing once. The TCR originated in a man aged 30-40 years who had recovered from COVID-19. Sequenced material: PBMCs or T cells enriched from blood (not recorded which). This chain uses TRBV6-5 with TRBJ2-7, with TRBD1 matching 8 bases. This CDR3 is CASSTTGQGAYEQYF. The DNA for the CDR3 is TGTGCCAGCAGTACTACGGGGCAGGGGGCTTACGAGCAGTACTTC.